This TCR beta chain was sequenced for a study of blood T cell repertoires in COVID-19. Data came from immunoSEQ multiplex PCR; TCRdb stores just in-frame clones and leaves some out. The table has a few hundred thousand clones, approximately 85% seen once. The germline CDR1 and CDR2 sequences are SGHNT and YENEEA. This CDR3 comprises 16 residues. Between the trimmed V and J ends, which lost 7 bases and 3 bases, there was a span of 19 bases. The V call is TRBV11-3, the J call TRBJ2-4, with D perhaps TRBD1 (6 bases). The sequence came from a human donor with COVID-19, enrolled during active disease. The donor label of this sample is uncertain. The specimen was peripheral blood. CDR3 sequence reads: CASTADRKDLKNIQYF. The CDR3 DNA is TGTGCCAGCACCGCAGACAGGAAGGACCTCAAAAACATTCAGTACTTC.